Shown below are 20 T cell receptor beta chains from a single sample sequenced in a study of blood T cell repertoires in COVID-19. The repertoire was sequenced with immunoSEQ multiplex PCR; TCRdb's copy has only in-frame clones and lacks some. The table records hundreds of thousands of clones, approximately 80% of them present only once. Specimen: peripheral blood. The receptors were gathered from a woman older than 75 with acute or convalescent COVID-19.

The chain carries TRBV6-2 or TRBV6-3 and TRBJ2-7; tentatively, D is TRBD1 (6 bases). The germline gives CDR1 MNHEY, CDR2 SVGEGT. V gave up 5 bases and J gave up 6 bases, with 11 bases separating them. This CDR3 is built from 12 residues. Here the CDR3 reads CASSEQGFEQYF. DNA for the CDR3: TGTGCCAGCAGTGAGCAGGGGTTCGAGCAGTACTTC.

CDR3 in DNA: TGTGCCAGCAGTGAAATGGTTGGCAGGGCGGATAATCAGCCCCAGCATTTT. Amino acids: CASSEMVGRADNQPQHF. The chain couples TRBV6-1 to TRBJ1-5, with D perhaps matching TRBD1 (5 bases). The V end lost 2 bases, the J end lost 4 bases, and 18 bases lay between the germline ends. The V gene's germline CDR1 is MNHNS and CDR2 SASEGT. The CDR3 covers 17 residues.

The chain employs TRBV5-6 and TRBJ2-3, with D perhaps TRBD2 (6 bases). In germline, CDR1 is SGHDT, CDR2 YYEEEE. The germline V and J ends were trimmed by 3 bases and 4 bases, with 12 bases remaining between them. The CDR3 has 14 residues. CDR3 sequence: CASSSSSGADTQYF. In nucleotides, the CDR3 is TGTGCCAGCAGCTCTTCGTCGGGGGCAGATACGCAGTATTTT.

The chain combines TRBV7-6 with TRBJ2-2; D unclear. Trimming took 1 base from V and 1 from J, leaving 13 bases between them. The CDR3 runs to 17 residues. Germline assignment: CDR1 SGHVS and CDR2 FNYEAQ. This CDR3 is CASSLGALQMNTGELFF. The CDR3 DNA sequence: TGTGCCAGCAGCTTAGGTGCGCTACAGATGAACACCGGGGAGCTGTTTTTT.

V gene TRBV28 combines with J gene TRBJ2-5, with TRBD1 matching 8 bases. CDR3 length: 14 amino acids. CDR1 MDHEN and CDR2 SYDVKM come from the germline V gene. V trimming: 5 bases; J trimming: 4 bases; junction bases outside the gene matches: 6. CDR3 nucleotides: TGTGCCAGCAGTCGAGGCAGGGGGCGAGAGACCCAGTACTTC. It translates to CASSRGRGRETQYF.

The V call is TRBV4-1, the J call TRBJ1-1; the match to TRBD1 covers 7 bases. The CDR3 consists of 14 residues. Germline V lookup: CDR1 MGHRA, CDR2 YSYEKL. The J segment lost 6 bases and the V segment lost 4 bases, leaving 8 bases of the junction unmatched. This CDR3 is CASSPLRGRAEAFF. The CDR3 region has the DNA TGCGCCAGCAGCCCTCTAAGGGGGCGGGCTGAAGCTTTCTTT.

This chain links TRBV7-2 with TRBJ2-7, with 10 bases lining up with TRBD2. Germline V gives CDR1 SGHTA, CDR2 FQGNSA. CDR3 length: 18 residues. The junction had 13 bases not matched to a gene; V was cut back by 2 bases and J by 3 bases. Here the CDR3 reads CASSLRVAGGPIYYEQYF. CDR3 sequence (DNA): TGTGCCAGCAGCTTAAGAGTAGCGGGGGGCCCTATTTACTACGAGCAGTACTTC.

The rearrangement uses TRBV19 and TRBJ1-4, with D perhaps matching TRBD1 (5 bases). Germline lookup yields CDR1 LNHDA and CDR2 SQIVND (reference sequence). The CDR3 has 13 amino acids. Trimming shortened V by 8 bases and J by 8 bases, and 15 bases separated the two germline ends. In nucleotides, the CDR3 is TGTGCCAGTGGGGCTCTCGTAAGAGAAAAACTGTTTTTT. Translating it yields CASGALVREKLFF.

The J gene is TRBJ1-1, the V gene TRBV6-2 or TRBV6-3, with 10 bases identical to TRBD1. Germline V gives CDR1 MNHEY, CDR2 SVGEGT. The CDR3 consists of 14 residues. V shed 2 bases and J 4 bases; nucleotides not matched to a gene: 1. CDR3 sequence reads: CASSYDRGPTEAFF. Here the CDR3 DNA reads TGTGCCAGCAGTTACGACAGGGGGCCCACTGAAGCTTTCTTT.

The genes are TRBV5-1 and TRBJ1-2, with TRBD1 identical over 9 bases. The V gene end was trimmed by 0 bases and the J gene end by 5 bases; junction bases not matched to a gene: 8. This CDR3 is 16 amino acids long. The germline V gene has CDR1 SGHRS and CDR2 YFSETQ. In DNA form, the CDR3 reads TGCGCCAGCAGCTTGGGATTTACAGGGGGCCGGTATGGCTACACCTTC. This encodes CASSLGFTGGRYGYTF. Variable domain in full (rest from reference TRBV5-1 and TRBJ1-2): KAGVTQTPRYLIKTRGQQVTLSCSPISGHRSVSWYQQTPGQGLQFLFEYFSETQRNKGNFPGRFSGRQFSNSRSEMNVSTLELGDSALYLCASSLGFTGGRYGYTFGSGTRLTVV.

The CDR3 loop is CASSNRGDTQYF. In DNA form, the CDR3 reads TGTGCCAGTAGTAACAGGGGAGATACGCAGTATTTT. V is TRBV19 and J is TRBJ2-3, with 7 bases aligning to TRBD1. Looked up from germline, CDR1 is LNHDA and CDR2 is SQIVND (reference sequence). This CDR3 is 12 amino acids long. V was clipped by 4 bases and J by 5 bases; unmatched bases: 0. Together with reference TRBV19 and TRBJ2-3, the CDR3 gives the full variable domain: DGGITQSPKYLFRKEGQNVTLSCEQNLNHDAMYWYRQDPGQGLRLIYYSQIVNDFQKGDIAEGYSVSREKKESFPLTVTSAQKNPTAFYLCASSNRGDTQYFGPGTRLTVL.

This clone was observed a few times. This CDR3 is CASSLSGQQETQYF. In nucleotides, the CDR3 is TGCGCCAGCAGTCTTTCGGGACAGCAAGAGACCCAGTACTTC. The genes are TRBV10-2 and TRBJ2-5, with TRBD1 matching 7 bases. From germline, CDR1 is WSHSY and CDR2 SAAADI. The CDR3 runs 14 residues. Trimming took 5 bases from V and 2 from J; bases not matched to a gene: 5.

This clone was seen only a few times. This chain joins TRBV9 and TRBJ1-1; D is unclear. The CDR3 is 14 residues long. The germline gives CDR1 SGDLS, CDR2 YYNGEE. V shed 1 base and J shed 4 bases, with 11 bases lying between them. The CDR3 DNA follows: TGTGCCAGCAGCGTATCGGGGTTGGGCACTGAAGCTTTCTTT. Translated: CASSVSGLGTEAFF.

The genes are TRBV7-9 and TRBJ1-2, with TRBD1 matching 9 bases. Germline V CDR1 and CDR2: SEHNR, FQNEAQ (reference sequence). Trimming cost V 10 bases and J 6 bases; bases outside gene matches: 9. The CDR3 runs 13 residues. CDR3 amino acids: CATRDREEDGYTF. CDR3 sequence (DNA): TGTGCCACCAGGGACAGGGAGGAAGATGGCTACACCTTC.

The chain is built from TRBV2 and TRBJ2-3; perhaps TRBD2 as D (6 bases). Germline CDR1 is SNHLY and CDR2 is FYNNEI. The CDR3 is made up of 15 amino acids. Trimming removed 4 bases at V and 7 bases at J, with 18 bases between. CDR3 residues: CASSGWAGTVNTQYF. The DNA of the CDR3 is TGTGCCAGCAGTGGGTGGGCGGGAACTGTAAATACGCAGTATTTT.

The CDR3 region is CASGPPGFTDTQYF. The CDR3 nucleotides are TGTGCTAGTGGTCCGCCCGGGTTCACAGATACGCAGTATTTT. V is TRBV12-5 and J is TRBJ2-3, with D uncertain. The germline V gene encodes CDR1 LGHNT and CDR2 FRNRAP. The CDR3 sequence is 14 residues long. V lost 5 bases and J 2 bases, leaving 11 bases between the germline ends.

V usage is TRBV19 and J usage is TRBJ1-1, with 9 bases matching TRBD1. Germline V gene sequence: CDR1 LNHDA, CDR2 SQIVND (reference sequence). The CDR3 covers 16 residues. V lost 4 bases to trimming and J lost 0 bases; unmatched junction nucleotides: 6. CDR3 coding DNA: TGTGCCAGTAGTAACGGACAGGGGATTATGAACACTGAAGCTTTCTTT. This translates into CASSNGQGIMNTEAFF.

The CDR3 DNA sequence: TGCGCCAGCAGCTTGGAGGCAGGGGGCATGTATGGCTACACCTTC. Its translation is CASSLEAGGMYGYTF. The chain is built from TRBV5-1 and TRBJ1-2; 8 positions match TRBD1. The CDR3 sequence is 15 residues long. V dropped 0 bases and J dropped 5; count of bases not matched to a gene: 6. Germline-derived CDR1 and CDR2 are SGHRS and YFSETQ.

CDR3: CASSQVGQGYYGYTF. The CDR3 nucleotides are TGCGCCAGCAGCCAAGTGGGACAGGGATACTATGGCTACACCTTC. This chain joins TRBV4-1 and TRBJ1-2, with 9 bases lining up with TRBD1. There are 15 residues in the CDR3. V gave up 1 base and J gave up 3 bases; unmatched junction bases: 3. Germline lookup yields CDR1 MGHRA and CDR2 YSYEKL.

The CDR3 loop is CATSRRQGSGYGYTF. The CDR3 nucleotides are TGTGCCACCAGCAGGAGACAGGGCTCAGGGTATGGCTACACCTTC. The chain joins TRBV15 to TRBJ1-2; 7 bases line up with TRBD1. The length of the CDR3 is 15 residues. V trimming: 3 bases; J trimming: 5 bases; junction bases outside the gene matches: 9. CDR1 LNHNV and CDR2 YYDKDF come from the germline V gene (reference sequence).